This TCR beta chain was recovered during a study of T cells after yellow fever vaccination. The study, taken as a whole, reports: Shared CD4/CD8 clonotypes were a small share, likely from convergent recombination. The booster response re-showed most primary clones: around 96% CD4, approximately 90% CD8. Secondary responses were weaker yet peaked faster, day 5 versus 15.

A few counts support this clonotype. Its antigen is unknown. The CDR3 spans 13 residues. Looked up from germline, CDR1 is ENHRY and CDR2 is SYGVKD. UMIs were added to TCR cDNA along with a universal primer site when it was made by 5'RACE template switching. From the 5' RACE reads, TCRdb called clonotypes with MiXCR, one entry per CDR3 protein. The sample yields over 300,000 distinct CDR3 sequences, around 7.3% seen once. The TCR comes from a man aged 18 to 29 who received the YFV17D yellow fever vaccine. Sequenced material: PBMCs, taken approximately 40 days after the first yellow fever vaccination. This chain connects TRBV10-3 to TRBJ2-7; 7 bases are a match to TRBD1. Written as DNA, the CDR3 is TGTGCCGTCAGGGGGACGGCCTTTTACGAGCAGTACGTC. Translated, it gives CAVRGTAFYEQYV.